What follows is one T cell receptor (beta chain) and its context. What it binds is not known. The iRepertoire nested amplicon-rescue multiplex PCR amplified TCR alpha and beta CDR3s from RNA. For one-step reverse transcription and amplification, about 85-400 ng of tissue mRNA or PBMC total RNA was used. TCRdb independently ran MiXCR on the multiplex PCR reads; one entry per CDR3 protein. This table holds 95,000 to 110,000 distinct CDR3 sequences, about 30% found once. The V end was cut by 5 bases, the J end by 10 bases, with 21 bases between. The CDR3 contains 15 residues. CDR1 MGHRA and CDR2 YSYEKL come from the germline V gene. The sample is drawn from a study of glioma-infiltrating T cells. Regarding the study as a whole: Very few CDR3 sequences were shared between tissue and blood.

This TCR was sampled from a human donor with low-grade glioma or glioblastoma, undergoing nonglioma brain surgery, or in good health (not recorded which). This chain uses TRBV4-1 with TRBJ2-1; D is ambiguous. The sequenced sample consisted of glioma tissue, nonneoplastic brain tissue, or PBMCs (not recorded which). The CDR3 loop reads CASSISGFSGNEQFF. CDR3 nucleotides: TGCGCCAGCAGCATTTCAGGTTTTTCAGGCAACGAGCAGTTCTTC.